Below, 5 T cell receptor beta chains from the same sample are listed, as sequenced in a study of cytomegalovirus exposure and HLA in healthy donors. The PCR made use of 60 Vbeta and 13 Jbeta primers. Profiled with immunoSEQ multiplex PCR; TCRdb holds only in-frame clones, not every one. The sample has about 110,000 clones, 73% seen once; the top ten hold 8.4%. Source material: PBMCs. All receptors derive from a middle-aged man in good health and CMV-seronegative.

This clone was seen a handful of times. The chain recombines TRBV11-3 with TRBJ2-7, with no clear D. Germline V CDR1 and CDR2: SGHNT, YENEEA. V lost 1 base and J 7 bases, leaving 11 bases between the germline ends. CDR3 length: 13 residues. CDR3 in amino acids: CASSLGSSGEQYF. The CDR3 bases are TGTGCCAGCAGCTTAGGTTCGTCGGGTGAGCAGTACTTC.

This sequence joins TRBV7-8 and TRBJ2-1; D unresolved. V lost 5 bases and J 9 bases, leaving 17 bases between the germline ends. The CDR3 covers 14 residues. Germline loops: CDR1 SGHVS, CDR2 FQNEAQ. The CDR3 sequence: CASSIDTKRSEQFF. CDR3 bases: TGTGCCAGCAGCATAGACACAAAACGGAGTGAGCAGTTCTTC.

This chain joins TRBV19 and TRBJ1-5, with D hard to call. Germline V gene data show CDR1 as LNHDA and CDR2 as SQIVND (reference sequence). Deletions cut 3 bases from V and 0 bases from J, with 9 bases between. CDR3 length equals 15 residues. As DNA, the CDR3 is TGTGCCAGTAGTATCACTAGCAATAGCAATCAGCCCCAGCATTTT. Protein product: CASSITSNSNQPQHF.

CDR3 DNA: TGTGCCAGCAGCACCAGGGGTAGCTCTGGAAACACCATATATTTT. Amino acids: CASSTRGSSGNTIYF. The chain couples TRBV7-2 to TRBJ1-3, with D possibly being TRBD1 (6 bases). This CDR3 spans 15 amino acids. Germline-derived CDR1 and CDR2 are SGHTA and FQGNSA. V dropped 5 bases and J dropped 0 bases, with 11 bases sitting between them.

This clone was detected only once. The chain carries TRBV9 and TRBJ1-4; TRBD1 matches at 9 bases. The ends lost 4 bases at V and 8 bases at J; junction bases unmatched: 6. Germline V CDR1 and CDR2: SGDLS, YYNGEE. CDR3 length: 14 amino acids. The CDR3 coding sequence is TGTGCCAGCAGCCCACGGACAGGGGAGGAAAAACTGTTTTTT. Protein product: CASSPRTGEEKLFF.